The entry that follows covers one TCR beta chain sequence. Its target is unknown. This entry is derived from a study of cytomegalovirus exposure and HLA in healthy donors. The study's findings and limits: It was reported that the classifier diagnosed cytomegalovirus status with high specificity and sensitivity in both the original and validation cohorts.

The CDR3 runs 13 residues. V gave up 5 bases and J gave up 4 bases; unmatched junction bases: 3. Germline V lookup: CDR1 MNHEY, CDR2 SVGAGI. The study ran its PCR with 60 Vbeta and 13 Jbeta primers. Assay: immunoSEQ multiplex PCR; the TCRdb copy retains only in-frame clones and omits some. The sample yields roughly 150,000 clones, over 80% seen once. This sequence was found in a male donor in good health and CMV-seronegative. The genes are TRBV6-5 and TRBJ1-2; 8 bases are shared with TRBD1. Sequenced: PBMCs. The CDR3 DNA sequence: TGTGCCAGCAGTGGGGACAGGATCTATGGCTACACCTTC. This sequence encodes CASSGDRIYGYTF.